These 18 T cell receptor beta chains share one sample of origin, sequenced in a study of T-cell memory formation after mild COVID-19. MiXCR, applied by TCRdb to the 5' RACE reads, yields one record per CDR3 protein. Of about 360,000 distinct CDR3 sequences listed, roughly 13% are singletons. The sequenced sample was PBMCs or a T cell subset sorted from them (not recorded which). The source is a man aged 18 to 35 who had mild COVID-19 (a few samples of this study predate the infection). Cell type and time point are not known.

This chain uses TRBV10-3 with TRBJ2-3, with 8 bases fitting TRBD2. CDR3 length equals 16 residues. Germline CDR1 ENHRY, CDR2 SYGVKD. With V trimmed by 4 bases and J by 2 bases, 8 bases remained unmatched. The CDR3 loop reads CAISGKRGIDTDTQYF. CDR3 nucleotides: TGTGCCATCAGTGGGAAGCGGGGGATTGACACAGATACGCAGTATTTT.

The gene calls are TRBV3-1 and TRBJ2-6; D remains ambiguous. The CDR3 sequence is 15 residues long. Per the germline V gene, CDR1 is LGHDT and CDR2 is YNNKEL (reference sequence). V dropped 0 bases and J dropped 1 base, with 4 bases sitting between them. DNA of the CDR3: TGTGCCAGCAGCCAAGATATTTCTGGGGCCAACGTCCTGACTTTC. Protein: CASSQDISGANVLTF.

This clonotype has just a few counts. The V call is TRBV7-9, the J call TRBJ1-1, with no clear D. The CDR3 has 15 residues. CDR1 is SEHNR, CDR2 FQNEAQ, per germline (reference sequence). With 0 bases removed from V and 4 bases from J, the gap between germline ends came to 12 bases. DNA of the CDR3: TGTGCCAGCAGCTTAGCAGGCGCAGGAAGCACTGAAGCTTTCTTT. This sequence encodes CASSLAGAGSTEAFF.

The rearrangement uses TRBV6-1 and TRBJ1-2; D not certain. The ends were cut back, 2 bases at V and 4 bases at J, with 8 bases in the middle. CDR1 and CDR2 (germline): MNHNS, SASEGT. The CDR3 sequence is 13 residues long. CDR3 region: CASSELMSYGYTF. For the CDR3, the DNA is TGTGCCAGCAGTGAACTGATGTCCTATGGCTACACCTTC.

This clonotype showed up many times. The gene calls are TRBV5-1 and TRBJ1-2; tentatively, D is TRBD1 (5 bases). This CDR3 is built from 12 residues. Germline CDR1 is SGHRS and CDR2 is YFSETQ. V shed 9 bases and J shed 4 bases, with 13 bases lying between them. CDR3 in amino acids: CATGDGPYGYTF. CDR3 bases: TGCGCCACTGGGGACGGACCCTATGGCTACACCTTC.

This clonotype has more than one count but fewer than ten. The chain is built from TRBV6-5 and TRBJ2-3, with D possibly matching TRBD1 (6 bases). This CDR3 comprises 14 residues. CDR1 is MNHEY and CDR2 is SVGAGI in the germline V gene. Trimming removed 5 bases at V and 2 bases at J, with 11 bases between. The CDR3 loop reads CASSRQDPTDTQYF. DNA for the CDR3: TGTGCCAGCAGTAGACAGGACCCCACAGATACGCAGTATTTT.

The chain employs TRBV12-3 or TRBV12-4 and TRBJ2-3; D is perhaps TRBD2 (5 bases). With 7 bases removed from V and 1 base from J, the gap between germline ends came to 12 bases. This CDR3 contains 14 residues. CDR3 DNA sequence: TGTGCCAGCACCCGGACTGGGCGCACAGATACGCAGTATTTT. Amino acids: CASTRTGRTDTQYF.

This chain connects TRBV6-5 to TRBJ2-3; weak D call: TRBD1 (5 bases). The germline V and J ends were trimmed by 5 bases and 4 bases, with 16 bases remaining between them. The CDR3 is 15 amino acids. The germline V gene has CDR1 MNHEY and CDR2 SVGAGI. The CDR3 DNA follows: TGTGCCAGCAGTAGGAACGCGGACATGGCAGATACGCAGTATTTT. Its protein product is CASSRNADMADTQYF.

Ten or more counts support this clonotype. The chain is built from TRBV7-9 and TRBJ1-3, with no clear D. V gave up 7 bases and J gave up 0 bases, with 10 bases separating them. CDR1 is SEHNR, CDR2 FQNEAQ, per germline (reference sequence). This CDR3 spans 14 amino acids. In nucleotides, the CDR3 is TGTGCCAGCACCCCCGACTACTCTGGAAACACCATATATTTT. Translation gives CASTPDYSGNTIYF.

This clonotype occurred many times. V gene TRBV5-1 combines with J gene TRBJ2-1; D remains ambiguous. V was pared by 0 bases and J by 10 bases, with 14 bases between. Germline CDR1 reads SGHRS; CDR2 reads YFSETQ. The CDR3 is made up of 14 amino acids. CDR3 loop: CASSLVSAMGEQFF. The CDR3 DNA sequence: TGCGCCAGCAGCTTGGTCTCAGCCATGGGGGAGCAGTTCTTC.

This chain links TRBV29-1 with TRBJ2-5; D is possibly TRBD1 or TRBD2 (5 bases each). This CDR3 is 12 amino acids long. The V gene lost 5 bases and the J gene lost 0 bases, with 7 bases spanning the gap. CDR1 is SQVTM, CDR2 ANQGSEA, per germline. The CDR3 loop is CSVLGHQETQYF. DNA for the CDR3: TGCAGCGTTCTGGGACACCAAGAGACCCAGTACTTC.

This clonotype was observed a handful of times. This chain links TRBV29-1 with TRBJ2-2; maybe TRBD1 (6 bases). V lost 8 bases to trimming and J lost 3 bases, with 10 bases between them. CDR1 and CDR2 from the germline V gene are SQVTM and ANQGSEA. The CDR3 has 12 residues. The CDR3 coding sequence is TGCAGCTTTTGGACAGACACCGGGGAGCTGTTTTTT. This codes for CSFWTDTGELFF.

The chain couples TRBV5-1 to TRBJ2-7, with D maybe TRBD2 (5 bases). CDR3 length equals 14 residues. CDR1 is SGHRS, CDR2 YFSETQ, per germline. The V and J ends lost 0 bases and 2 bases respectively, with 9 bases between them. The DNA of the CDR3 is TGCGCCAGCAGCTTGGGACTAAACCCCTACGAGCAGTACTTC. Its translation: CASSLGLNPYEQYF.

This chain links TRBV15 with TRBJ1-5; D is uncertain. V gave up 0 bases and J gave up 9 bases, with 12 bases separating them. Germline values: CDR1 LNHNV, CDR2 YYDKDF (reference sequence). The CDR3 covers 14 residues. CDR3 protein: CATSREPTGRPQHF. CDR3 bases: TGTGCCACCAGCAGAGAACCGACTGGTCGGCCCCAGCATTTT.

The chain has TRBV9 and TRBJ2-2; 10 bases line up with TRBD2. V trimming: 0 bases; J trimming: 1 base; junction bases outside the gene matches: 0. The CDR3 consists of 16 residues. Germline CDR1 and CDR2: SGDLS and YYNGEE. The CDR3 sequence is CASSVVAGGNTGELFF. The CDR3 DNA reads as TGTGCCAGCAGCGTAGTAGCGGGGGGGAACACCGGGGAGCTGTTTTTT.

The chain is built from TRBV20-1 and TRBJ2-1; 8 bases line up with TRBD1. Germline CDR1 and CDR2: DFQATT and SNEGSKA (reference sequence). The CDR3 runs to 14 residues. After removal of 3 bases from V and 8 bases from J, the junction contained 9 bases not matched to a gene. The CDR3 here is CSARVGDRLHEQFF. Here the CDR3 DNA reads TGCAGTGCTAGGGTTGGGGACAGGCTCCATGAGCAGTTCTTC.

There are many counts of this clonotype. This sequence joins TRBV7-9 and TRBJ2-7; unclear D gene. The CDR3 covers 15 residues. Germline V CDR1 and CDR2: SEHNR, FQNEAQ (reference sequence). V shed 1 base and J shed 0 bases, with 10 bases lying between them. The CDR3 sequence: CASSLDFSPSYEQYV. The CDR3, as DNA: TGTGCCAGCAGCTTAGACTTTTCCCCCTCCTACGAGCAGTACGTC.

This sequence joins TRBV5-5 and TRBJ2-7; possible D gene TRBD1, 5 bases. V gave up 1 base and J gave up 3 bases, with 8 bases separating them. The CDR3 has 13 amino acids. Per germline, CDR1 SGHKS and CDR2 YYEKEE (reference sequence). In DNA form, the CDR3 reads TGTGCCAGCAGCTTGACCAGGGACTACGAGCAGTACGTC. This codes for CASSLTRDYEQYV.